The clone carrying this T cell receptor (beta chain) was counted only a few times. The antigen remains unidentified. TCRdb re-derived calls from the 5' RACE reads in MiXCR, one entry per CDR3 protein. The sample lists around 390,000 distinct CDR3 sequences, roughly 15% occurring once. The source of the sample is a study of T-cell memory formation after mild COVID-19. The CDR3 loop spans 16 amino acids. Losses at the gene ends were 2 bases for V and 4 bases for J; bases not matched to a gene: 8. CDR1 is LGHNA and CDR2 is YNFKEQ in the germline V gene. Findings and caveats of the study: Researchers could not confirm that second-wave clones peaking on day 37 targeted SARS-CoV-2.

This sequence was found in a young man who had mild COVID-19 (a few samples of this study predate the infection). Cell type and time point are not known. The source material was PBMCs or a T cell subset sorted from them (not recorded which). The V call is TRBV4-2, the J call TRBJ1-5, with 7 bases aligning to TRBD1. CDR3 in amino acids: CASSQSPTGRNQPQHF. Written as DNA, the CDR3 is TGTGCCAGCAGCCAATCTCCGACAGGGCGGAATCAGCCCCAGCATTTT.